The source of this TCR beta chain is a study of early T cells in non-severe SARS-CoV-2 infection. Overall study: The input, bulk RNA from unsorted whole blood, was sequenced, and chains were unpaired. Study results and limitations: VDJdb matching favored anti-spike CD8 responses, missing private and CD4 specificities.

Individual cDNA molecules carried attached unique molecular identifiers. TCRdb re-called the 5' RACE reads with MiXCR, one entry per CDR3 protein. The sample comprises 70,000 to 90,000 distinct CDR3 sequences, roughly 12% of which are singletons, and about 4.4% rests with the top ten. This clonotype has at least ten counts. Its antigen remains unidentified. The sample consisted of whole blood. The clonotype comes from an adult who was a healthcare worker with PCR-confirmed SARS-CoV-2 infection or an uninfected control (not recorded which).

As DNA, the CDR3 is TGTGCCAGCAGCTCCTCCCGGACAGGGGGAGATACGCAGTATTTT. Translating gives CASSSSRTGGDTQYF. This rearrangement joins TRBV11-2 to TRBJ2-3; 10 positions agree with TRBD1. Germline lookup yields CDR1 SGHAT and CDR2 FQNNGV. Trimming cost V 4 bases and J 5 bases; bases outside gene matches: 6. The CDR3 has 15 residues. Drawing the rest from reference TRBV11-2 and TRBJ2-3, the complete variable domain is EAGVAQSPRYKIIEKRQSVAFWCNPISGHATLYWYQQILGQGPKLLIQFQNNGVVDDSQLPKDRFSAERLKGVDSTLKIQPAKLEDSAVYLCASSSSRTGGDTQYFGPGTRLTVL.